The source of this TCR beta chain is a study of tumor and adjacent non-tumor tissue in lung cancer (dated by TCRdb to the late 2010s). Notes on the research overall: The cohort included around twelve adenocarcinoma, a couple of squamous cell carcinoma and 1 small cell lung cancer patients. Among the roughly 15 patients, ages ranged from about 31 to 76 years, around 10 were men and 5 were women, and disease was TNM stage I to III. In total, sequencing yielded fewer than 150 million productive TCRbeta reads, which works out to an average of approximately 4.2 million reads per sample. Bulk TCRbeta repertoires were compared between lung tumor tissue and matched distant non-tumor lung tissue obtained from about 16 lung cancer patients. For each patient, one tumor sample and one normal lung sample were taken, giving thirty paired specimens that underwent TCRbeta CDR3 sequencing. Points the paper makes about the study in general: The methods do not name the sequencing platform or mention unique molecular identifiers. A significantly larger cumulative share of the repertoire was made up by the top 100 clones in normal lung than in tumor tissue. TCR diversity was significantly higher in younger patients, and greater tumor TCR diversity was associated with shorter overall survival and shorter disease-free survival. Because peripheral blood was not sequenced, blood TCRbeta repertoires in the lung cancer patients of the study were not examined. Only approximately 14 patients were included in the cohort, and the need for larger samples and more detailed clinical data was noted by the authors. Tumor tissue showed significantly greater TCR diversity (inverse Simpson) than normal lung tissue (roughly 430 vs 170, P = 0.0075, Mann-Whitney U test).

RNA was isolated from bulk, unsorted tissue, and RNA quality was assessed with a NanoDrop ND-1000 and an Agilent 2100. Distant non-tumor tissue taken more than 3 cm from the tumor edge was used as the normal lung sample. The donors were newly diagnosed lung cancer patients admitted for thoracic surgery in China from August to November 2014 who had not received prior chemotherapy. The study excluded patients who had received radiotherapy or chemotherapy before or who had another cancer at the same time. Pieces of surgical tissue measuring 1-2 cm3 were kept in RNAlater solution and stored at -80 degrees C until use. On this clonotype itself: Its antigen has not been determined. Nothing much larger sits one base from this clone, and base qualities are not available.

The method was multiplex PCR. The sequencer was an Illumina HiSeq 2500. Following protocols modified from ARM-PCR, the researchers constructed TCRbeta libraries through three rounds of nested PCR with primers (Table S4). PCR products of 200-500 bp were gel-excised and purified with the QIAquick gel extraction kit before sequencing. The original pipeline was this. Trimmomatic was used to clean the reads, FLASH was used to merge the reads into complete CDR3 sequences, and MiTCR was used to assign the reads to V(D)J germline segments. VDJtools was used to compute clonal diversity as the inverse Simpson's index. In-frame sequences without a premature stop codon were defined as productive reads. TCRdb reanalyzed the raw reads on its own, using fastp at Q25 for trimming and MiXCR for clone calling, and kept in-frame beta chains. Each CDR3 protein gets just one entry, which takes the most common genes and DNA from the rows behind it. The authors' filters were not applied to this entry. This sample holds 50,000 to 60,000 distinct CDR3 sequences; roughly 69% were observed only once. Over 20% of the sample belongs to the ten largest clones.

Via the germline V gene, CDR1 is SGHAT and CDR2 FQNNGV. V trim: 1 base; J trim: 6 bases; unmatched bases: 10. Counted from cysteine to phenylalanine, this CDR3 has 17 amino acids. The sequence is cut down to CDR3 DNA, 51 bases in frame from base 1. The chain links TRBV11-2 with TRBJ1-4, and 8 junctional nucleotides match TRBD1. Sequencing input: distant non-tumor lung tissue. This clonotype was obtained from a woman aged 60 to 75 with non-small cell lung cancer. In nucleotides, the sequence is TGTGCCAGCAGCTTAGTGGGACAGGTGGCCCGAGATGAAAAACTGTTTTTT. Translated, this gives CASSLVGQVARDEKLFF.